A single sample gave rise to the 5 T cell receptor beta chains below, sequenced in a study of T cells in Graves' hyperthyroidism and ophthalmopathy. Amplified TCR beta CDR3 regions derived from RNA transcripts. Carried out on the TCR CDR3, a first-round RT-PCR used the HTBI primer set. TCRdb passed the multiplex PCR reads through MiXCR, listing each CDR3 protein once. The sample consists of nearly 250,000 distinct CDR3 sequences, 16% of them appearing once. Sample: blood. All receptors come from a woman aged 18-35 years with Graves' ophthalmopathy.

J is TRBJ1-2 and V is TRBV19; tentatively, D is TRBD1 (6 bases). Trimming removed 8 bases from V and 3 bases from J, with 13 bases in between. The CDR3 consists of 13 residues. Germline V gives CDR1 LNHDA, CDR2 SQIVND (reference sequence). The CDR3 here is CASSVRQDYGYTF. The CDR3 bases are TGTGCCAGTTCAGTGAGACAGGACTATGGCTACACCTTC.

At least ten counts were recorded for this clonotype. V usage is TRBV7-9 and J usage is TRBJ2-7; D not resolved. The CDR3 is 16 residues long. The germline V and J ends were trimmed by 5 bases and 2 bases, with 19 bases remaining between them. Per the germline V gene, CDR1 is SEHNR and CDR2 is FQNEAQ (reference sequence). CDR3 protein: CASSPQRRGRAYEQYF. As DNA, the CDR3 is TGTGCCAGCAGCCCCCAACGTCGTGGCAGAGCCTACGAGCAGTACTTC.

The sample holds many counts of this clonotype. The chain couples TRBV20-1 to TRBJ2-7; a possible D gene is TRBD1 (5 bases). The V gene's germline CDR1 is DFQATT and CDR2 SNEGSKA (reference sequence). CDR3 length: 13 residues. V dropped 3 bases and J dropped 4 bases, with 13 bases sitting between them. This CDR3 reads CSARTLAGYEQYF. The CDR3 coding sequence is TGCAGTGCTAGGACCCTTGCAGGGTACGAGCAGTACTTC.

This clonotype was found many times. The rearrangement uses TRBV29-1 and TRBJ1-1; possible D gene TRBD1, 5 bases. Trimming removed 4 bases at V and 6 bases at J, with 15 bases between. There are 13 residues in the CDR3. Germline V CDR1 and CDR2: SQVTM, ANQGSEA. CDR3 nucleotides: TGCAGCGTTGGTGAGCCCAGGGCCTCTGAAGCTTTCTTT. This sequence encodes CSVGEPRASEAFF.

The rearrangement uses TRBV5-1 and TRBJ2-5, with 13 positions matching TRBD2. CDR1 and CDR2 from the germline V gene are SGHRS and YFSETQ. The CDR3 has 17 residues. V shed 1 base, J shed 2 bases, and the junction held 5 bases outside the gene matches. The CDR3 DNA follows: TGCGCCAGCAGCTTGTTGGGACTAGCGGGGCAACAAGAGACCCAGTACTTC. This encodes CASSLLGLAGQQETQYF.